Listed below are T cell receptor beta chains from one sample, sequenced in a study of blood T cell repertoires in COVID-19. Sequencing was performed with immunoSEQ multiplex PCR; in TCRdb, only in-frame clones are kept and a portion is missing. The sample carries just under 40,000 clones, approximately 85% recorded once. The sequencing input was peripheral blood. The receptor set was obtained from a human donor in a cohort sampled during active COVID-19. The CDR3 runs from the conserved cysteine through the conserved F or W. Fields, in order: J gene, D gene, clone size, V gene, CDR3 length, CDR3 protein, CDR3 DNA. A D gene is named only where the DNA matches it firmly. The size entry is marked missing in some rows and otherwise reads once, few, many or a size class.

>TRBJ1-2|TRBD1|NA|TRBV19|17
CASSIDFSGQGGYGYTF
TGTGCCAGTAGTATAGATTTTTCCGGACAGGGCGGGTATGGCTACACCTTC
>TRBJ1-3|TRBD1|NA|TRBV30|15
CAWRKGGLSGNTIYF
TGTGCCTGGAGGAAAGGGGGCCTCTCTGGAAACACCATATATTTT
>TRBJ1-2|NA|NA|TRBV5-1|14
CASNPGRLLYGYTF
TGCGCCAGCAACCCTGGCCGACTGCTCTATGGCTACACCTTC
>TRBJ2-5|TRBD1|NA|TRBV5-4|15
CASSLTTGGGETQYF
TGTGCCAGCAGCTTGACGACAGGGGGGGGAGAGACCCAGTACTTC
>TRBJ1-1|NA|NA|TRBV7-3|13
CASSAGGQGEAFF
TGCGCCAGCAGCGCCGGGGGGCAGGGAGAAGCTTTCTTT
>TRBJ2-1|TRBD2|once|TRBV6-5|15
CASSYGGGRANEQFF
TGTGCCAGCAGTTACGGGGGCGGGAGGGCCAATGAGCAGTTCTTC
>TRBJ2-7|TRBD1|NA|TRBV5-4|15
CASSPRRQGNYEQYF
TGTGCCAGCAGCCCTCGCCGACAGGGGAACTACGAGCAGTACTTC
>TRBJ1-6|NA|NA|TRBV30|13
CAWSVRALSPLHF
TGTGCCTGGAGTGTACGCGCGCTATCACCCCTCCACTTT
>TRBJ1-2|NA|NA|TRBV12-5|14
CASGPGGGGYGYTF
TGTGCTAGTGGCCCTGGGGGAGGGGGCTATGGCTACACCTTC
>TRBJ1-2|TRBD1|once|TRBV5-1|16
CASSPYGPGTGDGYTF
TGCGCCAGCAGCCCCTACGGCCCCGGGACAGGGGATGGCTACACCTTC
>TRBJ1-2|NA|NA|TRBV18|15
CASSPTRDSNYGYTF
TGTGCCAGCTCACCAACGAGGGATTCTAACTATGGCTACACCTTC
>TRBJ2-3|NA|NA|TRBV20-1|13
CSASPPTLFTQYF
TGCAGTGCTAGTCCGCCTACTCTTTTTACGCAGTATTTT
>TRBJ1-1|NA|many|TRBV10-3|15
CAIKGSARMNTEAFF
TGTGCCATCAAAGGTTCAGCGCGGATGAACACTGAAGCTTTCTTT
>TRBJ2-2|TRBD2|NA|TRBV7-2|17
CASSPPGLAGGLGELFF
TGTGCCAGCAGCCCCCCGGGACTAGCGGGAGGGCTCGGGGAGCTGTTTTTT
>TRBJ1-5|TRBD1|NA|TRBV18|15
CASSPGTGLNQPQHF
TGTGCCAGCTCACCAGGGACAGGATTAAACCAGCCCCAGCATTTT
>TRBJ1-2|TRBD1|NA|TRBV2|12
CASSRDSYGYTF
TGTGCCAGCAGCCGGGACAGCTATGGCTACACCTTC
>TRBJ2-2|TRBD1|NA|TRBV4-3|15
CASSPGQPNTGELFF
TGCGCCAGCAGCCCGGGACAGCCGAACACCGGGGAGCTGTTTTTT
>TRBJ1-1|NA|NA|TRBV29-1|18
CSGSWQAGQFSKNTEAFF
TGCAGCGGGTCCTGGCAGGCCGGCCAATTCTCAAAGAACACTGAAGCTTTCTTT
>TRBJ1-4|NA|NA|TRBV6-6|15
CASSYPDSINEKLFF
TGTGCCAGCAGTTACCCTGACAGTATTAATGAAAAACTGTTTTTT
>TRBJ1-2|NA|NA|TRBV24-1|14
CATSDSDSQYGYTF
TGTGCCACCAGTGACTCGGACAGTCAGTATGGCTACACCTTC
>TRBJ1-6|TRBD1|few|TRBV19|14
CASSDGTGNTPLHF
TGTGCCAGTAGTGACGGGACAGGGAACACACCCCTCCACTTT
>TRBJ2-7|NA|few|TRBV12-3/TRBV12-4|13
CASSTGPFYEQYF
TGTGCCAGCAGTACTGGGCCCTTCTACGAGCAGTACTTC
>TRBJ2-1|NA|once|TRBV5-5|14
CASISLASYNEQFF
TGTGCCAGCATCAGTCTCGCTTCCTACAATGAGCAGTTCTTC
>TRBJ1-2|NA|NA|TRBV19|14
CASALGRANYGYTF
TGTGCCAGTGCGTTGGGGAGAGCTAACTATGGCTACACCTTC